This T cell receptor (beta chain) was retrieved from a study of shared clonotypes between healthy human individuals (dated by TCRdb to the early 2020s). Background on the whole study: The cohort included a few men and a couple of women between 18 and 49 years of age. Each donor's leukapheresis produced roughly between roughly 0.94 and 9.5 billion PBMCs. For each donor, CD4 naive and CD4 memory were each given three plates, CD8 naive was given two plates, and CD8 memory was given one plate. To estimate repertoire size and how much clonotypes are shared between individuals, the study performed deep sequencing of blood TCR repertoires from a few healthy adults. To increase sequencing depth and limit assay-specific biases, different laboratories used diverse techniques to prepare libraries and sequence TCR repertoires. What the research found in general, with its limitations: Pairwise subsampling led to the expectation that sequencing depth would affect the degree of clonotype sharing among donors. The genetic and exposure-history diversity represented was limited by the small number of donors. Compared with non-shared clonotypes, clonotypes shared by all four sorted-subset donors had higher generation probabilities. Rarefaction of sorted-subset datasets indicated incomplete sequencing despite the large sequencing depth. Estimated clonotype richness was generally larger for naive than for memory subsets. Sharing across several donors was observed for about 5% of naive CD4, over 3% of naive CD8, roughly 2.3% of memory CD4, and around 0.4% of memory CD8 clonotypes. Sampling was restricted to blood, and TCR repertoires in tissues likely differ from the TCR repertoires found in blood.

This clone occurred many times. The specificity of this receptor is unknown. No per-base quality is available; no much larger clone lies one base away. The identical CDR3 is also encoded by other nucleotide sequences in the sample. Using the deep immunoSEQ assay, TCR CDR3 regions were amplified from genomic DNA by multiplex PCR. Extracted genomic DNA from each cell subset was spread evenly across all wells of several immunoSEQ 96-well plates, with each plate serving as a replicate. Each replicate PCR for sorted subsets received roughly 200 ng genomic DNA, equal to 28,000 or so T cell genomes. Purified libraries were quantified with a Qubit 3.0 fluorometer, sized on a Bioanalyzer 2100, and re-quantified with the KAPA Library Quantification kit. Every immunoSEQ 96-well plate was sequenced on a separate single-read 150-cycle Illumina NextSeq 550 flow cell. In the paper's pipeline: Because the immunoSEQ output included only junctional sequences and no quality scores, the filtering could not be the same as the filtering used for full-length reads. To assign V/J genes and CDR3, sequences were annotated using PyIR, a Python wrapper for IgBLAST v1.9, with IMGT germline references. Reads were filtered out if the reads had weak V/J assignments (E-value above 1e-6), no CDR3, stop codons, out-of-frame junctions, or ambiguous translated residues. V3J clonotypes were defined as sequences sharing an identical inferred V gene, J gene, and CDR3 amino acid sequence. The percentage overlap between two repertoires was calculated by dividing the number of shared unique clonotypes by the size of the smaller repertoire. Richness of each repertoire was evaluated using RTK rarefaction, the Chao1 estimator, and Recon v2.1 estimates of unobserved clonotypes. OLGA was used to compute generation probabilities for all TCRbeta clonotypes that the gDNA method yielded from a handful of donors. Entries here come from immuneACCESS through TCRdb and include only in-frame sequences with V and J called. Some clones fail to appear in such tables; in the studies checked, an unresolved V gene covers under half of the shortfall, and the cause of the remainder is unknown. V, J and clone size are those of that table, while D and trimming were read from the DNA. The sample table lists about 110,000 clones, approximately 65% of them with a count of one. The ten largest clones take up over 20% of the sample.

CDR3 length: 13 amino acids, cysteine to phenylalanine. The sequence is cut down to CDR3 DNA, 39 bases in frame from base 1. In the germline V gene, CDR1 corresponds to SGDLS and CDR2 to YYNGEE. The V and J ends are trimmed by 0 bases and 8 bases, leaving 8 bases between them. Donors were healthy HIV-negative adults with no recently reported acute infections or vaccinations. All donors were Caucasian adults living in Nashville, Tennessee, USA. CD8 memory samples consisted of magnetically selected CD45RO+ cells combined with CCR7-negative CD45RA+ effector memory (TemRA) cells. Blood was obtained by leukapheresis, after which PBMCs were separated by Ficoll-Histopaque density gradient centrifugation and cryopreserved in liquid nitrogen vapor phase. Analytical flow cytometry was used to check the purity and quantity of every magnetically sorted T cell population. Each sorted fraction had its genomic DNA isolated and then quantified by UV absorbance on a Nanodrop 2000c.

The sample comprised memory CD8+ T cells sorted from blood. In the paper's terms, the cell subset or site label means: CD45RO+ cells pooled with CCR7-negative TemRA cells. The rearrangement combines TRBV9 with TRBJ2-2; the D gene cannot be named for sure. The clonotype originates from a woman aged 30 to 39 in good health. The DNA reads as follows: TGTGCCAGCAGCGTAGTCACTACTGGGGAGCTGTTTTTT. Its protein is CASSVVTTGELFF.